This T cell receptor beta chain was recorded in a study of long-term antiretroviral therapy in people with HIV (dated by TCRdb to between 2021 and 2022). Looking at the study overall: The earliest samples were collected roughly a decade before the 2015 WHO recommendation for immediate ART, at a time when ART was usually postponed until CD4 counts fell. Whether ART initiation and durable HIV suppression were associated with changes in peripheral blood TRB repertoire composition and diversity was tested in a retrospective serial study. From some 30 adults with confirmed HIV infection, the cohort provided 192 cryopreserved PBMC samples, gathered serially across a mean of approximately six years (range 1-12). Among the 25 to 30 participants with HIV, ten to twelve were female. No cross-contamination during QIAcube processing turned up in test extractions that ran a monoclonal T-cell line alongside 33 polyclonal samples.

The germline V gene encodes CDR1 SNHLY and CDR2 FYNNEI. Trimming removed 5 bases from V and 3 bases from J; the gene matches leave 10 bases unexplained. The CDR3 measures 16 amino acids from cysteine to phenylalanine. Of all the DNA, just the CDR3 is kept, 48 bases in frame from base 1. The immunoSEQ hsTCRB v3.0 assay was used at survey level resolution for TRB variable region sequencing. A depth of 40,000-50,000 T-cell genomes per sample was targeted for TRB sequencing. Pooled TRB libraries were sequenced on an Illumina MiSeq with a v3 150-cycle kit. For the original study's pipeline: Repertoire analysis ran in R within a reproducible Nextflow workflow covering QC, data transformation and analysis. LymphoSeq2, an R package for exploring AIRR-Seq data, was used to implement the custom analyses. Four samples yielding fewer than 5000 total TRB sequences were excluded, leaving more than 150 analyzed HIV repertoires. Among the 188 retained HIV repertoires, 59 were collected before ART initiation and about 130 were collected after ART initiation. Repertoires were downsampled to 5000 TRB nucleotide sequences, with summary statistics averaged over 100 downsampling iterations. TRB sequences were retained for analysis only if CDR3 regions of at least seven amino acids were present. Two measures captured diversity: a Shannon entropy-derived clonality score and the Gini coefficient. In repertoire networks, the top 5000 CDR3 amino acid sequences were linked whenever an edit distance of one separated two sequences. For TRB CDR3 amino acid sequences, GLIPH2 was used to predict antigen specificity groups and MHC restriction. Known CMV, EBV, HIV or tissue antigen associations were flagged by matching CDR3 amino acid sequences against VDJdb and McPAS-TCR. Pre-ART, post-ART and control groups were compared with Wilcoxon signed-rank tests and Holm-Bonferroni correction. The immuneACCESS repertoire file appears here via TCRdb, limited to in-frame rearrangements. These files lack a portion of the clones; in checked studies, under half of the deficit traces to unresolved V genes, and the cause of the others is not known. That table is the source of V, J and clone size, and D and trimming were worked out from the DNA. The table for this sample lists roughly 23,000 clones; approximately 82% of them were counted only once. The ten largest clones add up to 19% of the sample.

Participants were included only if at least one PBMC sample before ART initiation and at least two post-ART samples were available. Treatment was received in the United States of America by all participants with HIV. Before DNA extraction, cryopreserved samples of about 1-11 million PBMC were thawed and then washed. At the time of the earliest PBMC sample, participants with HIV were aged between roughly 20 and 55 years. PBMC samples were contributed by each participant from 1-4 timepoints before ART initiation and 2-8 timepoints after ART initiation, with a median of 7 samples. Serial HIV viral load, CD4+ T-cell count, ART history and demographic data were obtained for every participant. Genomic DNA was extracted from unsorted PBMC with a Qiagen kit on a QIAcube, with processing performed in batches of 12 samples. General conclusions and limits of the study: The samples span the years 2004 to 2017, and the ART regimens used may be less effective than current regimens. Inferences about post-ART repertoire changes were limited because no data were available on ART adherence, viral resistance or therapy changes. Because PBMC availability was limited, only the TCR beta chain was sequenced, with no alpha chain pairing. Compared with controls, HIV repertoires had narrower CDR3 length ranges, and the network structure pointed to an antigen-experienced repertoire that shifted only slightly toward naive after ART. Expanded TRB clones identified before ART initiation dominated the repertoire across all time points, though the dominance fluctuated and decreased in many PLHIV after ART. Because cell numbers in pre-ART samples were limited, unsorted PBMC were profiled instead of sorted CD4+ and CD8+ T cells. A significant increase in TRB diversity was found to be associated with ART initiation, although TRB diversity was observed to remain significantly below that of transplant donor controls even after long-term ART.

As for this clone: Its antigen target is currently unknown. No base quality values were provided; no much bigger clone lies one nucleotide off.

The specimen comprised unsorted PBMCs, sampled 0.1 years before starting antiretroviral therapy. This chain is built from TRBV2 and TRBJ2-1; TRBD2 matches 7 bases in the middle. This receptor was identified in a man younger than 35 with HIV. Here is the DNA: TGTGCCAGCAGTCCCGCGGCAGCGGGAAACTACAATGAGCAGTTCTTC. Translated, this gives CASSPAAAGNYNEQFF.